This T cell receptor beta chain derives from a study of T cell responses to AZD1222 COVID-19 vaccine. This clone has only a few counts. Its antigen is not known. Germline V lookup: CDR1 SGHTS, CDR2 YDEGEE. This CDR3 contains 13 residues. V shed 2 bases and J shed 3 bases, with 8 bases lying between them. Sequenced by immunoSEQ multiplex PCR; TCRdb stores in-frame clones only, minus some. In the table there are 72,000 or so clones, 75% to 90% of which are singletons. General study findings and limits: When two AZD1222 doses had been given, Spike-specific TCR breadth and depth rose. At study baseline, merely five or six AZD1222 recipients were seropositive.

The TCR was taken from an adult in good health. The V call is TRBV5-8, the J call TRBJ1-1; D gene ambiguous. The sequencing here drew on peripheral blood, taken on day 0 of AZD1222 vaccination. The DNA of the CDR3 is TGTGCCAGCAGCTTAACGGGGTACACTGAAGCTTTCTTT. Its protein is CASSLTGYTEAFF.